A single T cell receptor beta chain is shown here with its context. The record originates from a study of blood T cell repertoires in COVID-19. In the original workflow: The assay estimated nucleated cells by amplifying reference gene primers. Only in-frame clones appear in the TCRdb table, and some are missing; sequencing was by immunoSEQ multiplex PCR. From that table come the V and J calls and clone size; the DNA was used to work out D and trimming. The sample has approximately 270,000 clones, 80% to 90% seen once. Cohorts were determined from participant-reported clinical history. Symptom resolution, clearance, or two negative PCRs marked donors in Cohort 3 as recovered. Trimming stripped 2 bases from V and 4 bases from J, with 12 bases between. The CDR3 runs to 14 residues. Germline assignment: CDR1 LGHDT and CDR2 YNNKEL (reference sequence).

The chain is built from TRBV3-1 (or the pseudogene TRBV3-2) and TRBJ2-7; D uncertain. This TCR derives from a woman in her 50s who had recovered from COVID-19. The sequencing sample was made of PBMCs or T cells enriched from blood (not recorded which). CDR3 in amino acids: CASSQYKSEYEQYF. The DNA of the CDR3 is TGTGCCAGCAGCCAATACAAAAGTGAATACGAGCAGTACTTC.